The 14 T cell receptor beta chains given below trace back to one sample, sequenced in a study of CD8+CD57+ T cells in acquired aplastic anemia. The template for TCR beta VDJ and CDR3 sequence profiling was genomic DNA. TCRdb redid the calling of the reads with MiXCR, one entry per CDR3 protein. The table has some 280,000 distinct CDR3 sequences, around three fifths seen once. The sequenced sample consisted of sorted CD4+, CD8+, or CD8+CD57+ T cells (not recorded which) from PBMCs. The receptor set was obtained from a human donor with severe aplastic anemia or a healthy control (not recorded which).

This clonotype occurred a few times. The rearrangement joins TRBV9 to TRBJ2-2; a weak D match, TRBD1 (5 bases). The germline V and J ends were trimmed by 4 bases and 3 bases, with 13 bases remaining between them. The CDR3 length is 15 residues. The germline V gene has CDR1 SGDLS and CDR2 YYNGEE. For the CDR3, the DNA is TGTGCCAGCAGCCCCCCTGCAGGGTACACCGGGGAGCTGTTTTTT. This encodes CASSPPAGYTGELFF. Supplemented by reference TRBV9 and TRBJ2-2, the full variable domain reads DSGVTQTPKHLITATGQRVTLRCSPRSGDLSVYWYQQSLDQGLQFLIQYYNGEERAKGNILERFSAQQFPDLHSELNLSSLELGDSALYFCASSPPAGYTGELFFGEGSRLTVL.

At least ten counts were recorded for this clonotype. The chain has TRBV19 and TRBJ2-3; D gene unclear. CDR1 and CDR2 (germline): LNHDA, SQIVND (reference sequence). The CDR3 length is 14 residues. Deletions cut 0 bases from V and 2 bases from J, with 6 bases between. The CDR3 DNA reads TGTGCCAGTAGTATAGAGGGGATCACAGATACGCAGTATTTT. This codes for CASSIEGITDTQYF.

This clonotype was counted at least ten times. This chain joins TRBV2 and TRBJ2-5, with 9 bases that match TRBD2. CDR1 SNHLY and CDR2 FYNNEI come from the germline V gene. The CDR3 length is 16 residues. Trimming took 3 bases from V and 5 from J; bases not matched to a gene: 10. CDR3 sequence reads: CASSEGASSGAETQYF. In DNA form, the CDR3 reads TGTGCCAGCAGTGAGGGGGCCTCTAGCGGGGCGGAGACCCAGTACTTC.

The V call is TRBV3-1, the J call TRBJ2-7; no clear D. CDR3 length equals 12 residues. Trimming took 1 base from V and 6 from J, leaving 7 bases between them. The germline V gene encodes CDR1 LGHDT and CDR2 YNNKEL (reference sequence). The CDR3 nucleotides read TGTGCCAGCAGCCAAGGGAAAGGCGAGCAGTACTTC. It codes for CASSQGKGEQYF.

This clonotype turned up a few times. This chain links TRBV24-1 with TRBJ2-1, with TRBD1 identical over 11 bases. The CDR3 is 15 amino acids. Losses at the gene ends were 5 bases for V and 7 bases for J; bases not matched to a gene: 6. Germline V gene data show CDR1 as KGHDR and CDR2 as SFDVKD. CDR3 coding DNA: TGTGCCACCAGTGCCTGGGGGACAGGGGGGAATGAGCAGTTCTTC. The encoded protein is CATSAWGTGGNEQFF.

The chain employs TRBV11-3 and TRBJ2-7; D not certain. The ends were cut back, 2 bases at V and 6 bases at J, with 14 bases in the middle. This CDR3 contains 14 residues. CDR1 and CDR2 from the germline V gene are SGHNT and YENEEA. DNA of the CDR3: TGTGCCAGCAGCTTATCTGTGGCTGAATCCGAGCAGTACTTC. Protein product: CASSLSVAESEQYF.

This chain links TRBV7-9 with TRBJ2-2, with 13 positions matching TRBD2. Germline V gene data show CDR1 as SEHNR and CDR2 as FQNEAQ (reference sequence). Trimming took 6 bases from V and 6 from J; bases not matched to a gene: 7. CDR3 size: 16 residues. In DNA form, the CDR3 reads TGTGCCAGCAGTTATGTACTAGCGGGGGGGTCCGGGGAGCTGTTTTTT. This codes for CASSYVLAGGSGELFF.

In its sample, this clonotype was seen once. V usage is TRBV9 and J usage is TRBJ2-2, with D possibly matching TRBD2 (6 bases). The length of the CDR3 is 15 residues. The germline V gene encodes CDR1 SGDLS and CDR2 YYNGEE. Trimming removed 3 bases at V and 4 bases at J, with 13 bases between. The CDR3, as DNA: TGTGCCAGCAGCGCGAGACTAGGAGGCACCGGGGAGCTGTTTTTT. Translated, it gives CASSARLGGTGELFF.

At least ten counts were recorded for this clonotype. The chain couples TRBV7-2 to TRBJ1-2; the D is unclear. Trimming took off 2 bases at V and 7 bases at J, with 14 bases between the two ends. The CDR3 is 14 amino acids. Germline assignment: CDR1 SGHTA and CDR2 FQGNSA. The chain's CDR3 is CASSLSGVPSGYTF. The CDR3 DNA sequence: TGTGCCAGCAGCTTATCTGGGGTTCCAAGTGGCTACACCTTC. Full variable domain (missing parts from reference TRBV7-2 and TRBJ1-2): GAGVSQSPSNKVTEKGKDVELRCDPISGHTALYWYRQSLGQGLEFLIYFQGNSAPDKSGLPSDRFSAERTGGSVSTLTIQRTQQEDSAVYLCASSLSGVPSGYTFGSGTRLTVV.

This chain uses TRBV5-1 with TRBJ2-3; TRBD2 matches at 8 bases. V trimming: 2 bases; J trimming: 6 bases; junction bases outside the gene matches: 5. In germline, CDR1 is SGHRS, CDR2 YFSETQ. The CDR3 runs to 14 residues. The CDR3 DNA sequence: TGCGCCAGCAGCTTCCGCGGGGGGCAGGATACGCAGTATTTT. Translated: CASSFRGGQDTQYF.

V usage is TRBV15 and J usage is TRBJ2-7, with D unclear. The germline V gene has CDR1 LNHNV and CDR2 YYDKDF (reference sequence). V dropped 1 base and J dropped 0 bases, with 4 bases sitting between them. This CDR3 has 13 residues. The CDR3 loop reads CATSRAFSYEQYF. The CDR3 bases are TGTGCCACCAGCAGAGCCTTCTCCTACGAGCAGTACTTC.

The genes are TRBV7-9 and TRBJ1-5; D perhaps matches TRBD1 (5 bases). Germline V gene lookup returns CDR1 SEHNR and CDR2 FQNEAQ (reference sequence). V lost 3 bases, J lost 2 bases, and 14 bases lay in between. The CDR3 loop spans 16 amino acids. The CDR3 DNA sequence: TGTGCCAGCAGCTTGTCGGACAACTATCGCAATCAGCCCCAGCATTTT. Encoded protein: CASSLSDNYRNQPQHF.

This clonotype has a handful of counts. The J gene is TRBJ1-5, the V gene TRBV24-1, with D maybe TRBD1 (6 bases). CDR1 and CDR2 (germline): KGHDR, SFDVKD. With 10 bases removed from V and 0 bases from J, the gap between germline ends came to 12 bases. The CDR3 consists of 14 residues. Here the CDR3 reads CATGGGNSNQPQHF. The CDR3, as DNA: TGTGCCACAGGGGGGGGGAATAGCAATCAGCCCCAGCATTTT.

Only one count was recorded for this clonotype. The gene calls are TRBV11-3 and TRBJ2-7; possible D gene TRBD1, 7 bases. The germline V and J ends were trimmed by 1 base and 5 bases, with 12 bases remaining between them. The CDR3 is 14 amino acids. Germline values: CDR1 SGHNT, CDR2 YENEEA. CDR3 residues: CASSLGRGLNEQYF. The CDR3 nucleotides read TGTGCCAGCAGCTTAGGGAGGGGGCTTAACGAGCAGTACTTC. The full variable domain, rest sourced from reference TRBV11-3 and TRBJ2-7, is EAGVVQSPRYKIIEKKQPVAFWCNPISGHNTLYWYLQNLGQGPELLIRYENEEAVDDSQLPKDRFSAERLKGVDSTLKIQPAELGDSAVYLCASSLGRGLNEQYFGPGTRLTVT.